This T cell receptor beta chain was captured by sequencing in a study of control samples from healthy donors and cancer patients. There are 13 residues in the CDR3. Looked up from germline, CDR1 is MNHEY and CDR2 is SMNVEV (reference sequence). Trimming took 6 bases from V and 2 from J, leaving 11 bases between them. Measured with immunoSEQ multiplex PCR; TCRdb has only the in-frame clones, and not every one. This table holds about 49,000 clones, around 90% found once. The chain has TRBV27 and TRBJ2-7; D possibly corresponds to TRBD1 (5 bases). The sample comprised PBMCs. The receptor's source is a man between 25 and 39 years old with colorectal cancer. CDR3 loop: CASSPGSAYEQYF. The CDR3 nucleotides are TGTGCCAGCAGCCCAGGGTCAGCCTACGAGCAGTACTTC.